A selection of T cell receptor beta chains follows, all from one sample in a study of identical twins. TCRdb re-called the 5' RACE reads through MiXCR, storing one row per CDR3 protein. This sample yields around 570,000 distinct CDR3 sequences, of which around 9.6% are seen a single time; roughly 3% belongs to the top ten. The same specimen was also included in a second study, on yellow fever vaccine responses in identical twins.

Sequencing used PBMCs. The receptors shown here come from a young woman in good health. Both conserved end residues are part of each CDR3. Fields, in order: clone size, J gene, V gene, D gene, CDR3 DNA, CDR3 protein. A D gene is named only where the DNA matches it firmly. Some rows mark clone size as missing; the rest say once, few, many or name a class of expanded clone.

abundance: few
j_gene: TRBJ2-7
v_gene: TRBV7-9
d_gene: NA
CDR3nt: TGTGCCAGCAGCTTAGATGTTGGCAGCACCTACGAGCAGTACTTC
CDR3aa: CASSLDVGSTYEQYF

abundance: few
j_gene: TRBJ2-7
v_gene: TRBV12-3/TRBV12-4
d_gene: TRBD1
CDR3nt: TGTGCCAGCAGTTCACTCCGGGACAGGGGCTCCTACGAGCAGTACTTC
CDR3aa: CASSSLRDRGSYEQYF

abundance: NA
j_gene: TRBJ2-7
v_gene: TRBV27
d_gene: TRBD1
CDR3nt: TGTGCCAGCAGTCGAATCACCGGGACAGGGAGAGTCTACGAGCAGTACTTC
CDR3aa: CASSRITGTGRVYEQYF

abundance: NA
j_gene: TRBJ2-1
v_gene: TRBV18
d_gene: NA
CDR3nt: TGTGCCAGCTCAGCGATAAAGGGCGATGAGCAGTTCTTC
CDR3aa: CASSAIKGDEQFF

abundance: few
j_gene: TRBJ2-1
v_gene: TRBV18
d_gene: TRBD2
CDR3nt: TGTGCCAGCTCACCGGGACTAGCGGATATCAATGAGCAGTTCTTC
CDR3aa: CASSPGLADINEQFF

abundance: few
j_gene: TRBJ2-7
v_gene: TRBV7-9
d_gene: TRBD2
CDR3nt: TGTGCCAGCAGCTCCCCGGGGAGGGTGGGCGAGCAGTACTTC
CDR3aa: CASSSPGRVGEQYF

abundance: many
j_gene: TRBJ2-1
v_gene: TRBV12-3/TRBV12-4
d_gene: NA
CDR3nt: TGTGCCAGCAGTTCAAGGGGGGGCTCCTACAATGAGCAGTTCTTC
CDR3aa: CASSSRGGSYNEQFF

abundance: NA
j_gene: TRBJ2-3
v_gene: TRBV7-2
d_gene: TRBD2
CDR3nt: TGTGCCAGCAGCTCTAGCCGGGCTAGCGGGAGCACAGATACGCAGTATTTT
CDR3aa: CASSSSRASGSTDTQYF

abundance: few
j_gene: TRBJ2-7
v_gene: TRBV29-1
d_gene: NA
CDR3nt: TGCAGCGTTGTGGTTAGCTCCTACGAGCAGTACTTC
CDR3aa: CSVVVSSYEQYF

abundance: NA
j_gene: TRBJ2-3
v_gene: TRBV27
d_gene: NA
CDR3nt: TGTGCCAGCAGTTTATTAGCTGAAACAGATACGCAGTATTTT
CDR3aa: CASSLLAETDTQYF

abundance: many
j_gene: TRBJ2-2
v_gene: TRBV29-1
d_gene: NA
CDR3nt: TGCAGCGTTCCCGAGGGTCGCACCGGGGAGCTGTTTTTT
CDR3aa: CSVPEGRTGELFF

abundance: many
j_gene: TRBJ1-5
v_gene: TRBV10-3
d_gene: NA
CDR3nt: TGTGCCATCAGTGAGAAGGTATCGAGTCAGCCCCAGCATTTT
CDR3aa: CAISEKVSSQPQHF

abundance: many
j_gene: TRBJ1-1
v_gene: TRBV12-3/TRBV12-4
d_gene: NA
CDR3nt: TGTGCCAGTCGGGGGGGCATGGGGGCCTTTGAAGCTTTCTTT
CDR3aa: CASRGGMGAFEAFF

abundance: many
j_gene: TRBJ2-1
v_gene: TRBV20-1
d_gene: TRBD2
CDR3nt: TGCAGTGCTGCGCGTCTAGCGGGAATAGGCGATGAGCAGTTCTTC
CDR3aa: CSAARLAGIGDEQFF

abundance: NA
j_gene: TRBJ2-1
v_gene: TRBV6-1
d_gene: TRBD2
CDR3nt: TGTGCCAGCAGCGCAGGACTAGCTCCCAATGAGCAGTTCTTC
CDR3aa: CASSAGLAPNEQFF

abundance: many
j_gene: TRBJ2-7
v_gene: TRBV2
d_gene: NA
CDR3nt: TGTGCCAGCAGCGAGGTTGGCCTCCGAGGGGAGCAGTACTTC
CDR3aa: CASSEVGLRGEQYF